This is a list of T cell receptor beta chains from one sample in a study of T-cell memory formation after mild COVID-19. Each CDR3 protein is one row after TCRdb ran MiXCR on the 5' RACE reads. Altogether about 340,000 distinct CDR3 sequences are present, 20% to 25% being singletons, with the ten largest covering under 25%. Sequencing used PBMCs or a T cell subset sorted from them (not recorded which). All receptors derive from a man younger than 35 who had mild COVID-19 (a few samples of this study predate the infection). Cell type and time point are not known. CDR3s include the opening cysteine and the closing phenylalanine or tryptophan. D genes are given only for firm matches. Rows may omit the clone size; those that give it use once, few, many or a size class.

J,V,D,size,CDR3,DNA
TRBJ2-5,TRBV5-6,TRBD2,NA,CASSSPRGGRGQETQYF,TGTGCCAGCAGCTCCCCACGGGGAGGGAGGGGACAAGAGACCCAGTACTTC
TRBJ2-7,TRBV11-2,TRBD1,many,CASSRTGWEQYF,TGTGCCAGCAGCCGGACAGGGTGGGAGCAGTACTTC
TRBJ1-3,TRBV7-2,NA,few,CASSLGFGGNTIYF,TGTGCCAGCAGCTTAGGTTTTGGTGGAAACACCATATATTTT
TRBJ1-6,TRBV6-5,NA,NA,CASSYPGLPLHF,TGTGCCAGCAGTTACCCCGGACTGCCCCTCCACTTT
TRBJ2-5,TRBV7-2,NA,NA,CASSFNTGERETQYF,TGTGCCAGCAGCTTTAATACGGGGGAGAGAGAGACCCAGTACTTC
TRBJ2-1,TRBV7-3,TRBD2,NA,CASSLKLAGGLNEQFF,TGTGCCAGCAGCTTAAAACTAGCGGGGGGTCTCAATGAGCAGTTCTTC
TRBJ2-3,TRBV27,NA,NA,CASSIRPRDYTQYF,TGTGCCAGCAGTATCCGCCCCAGGGATTATACGCAGTATTTT
TRBJ2-3,TRBV27,TRBD1,NA,CATGKTGADTQYF,TGTGCCACCGGGAAAACAGGGGCAGATACGCAGTATTTT
TRBJ2-7,TRBV7-8,NA,NA,CASSLGLLPILGEQYF,TGTGCCAGCAGCTTAGGATTGCTTCCAATCTTGGGGGAGCAGTACTTC
TRBJ2-4,TRBV3-1,TRBD2,many,CASSPTSGGAKNIQYF,TGTGCCAGCAGCCCGACTAGCGGGGGGGCCAAAAACATTCAGTACTTC
TRBJ1-1,TRBV12-3/TRBV12-4,TRBD1,many,CASASGGTEAFF,TGTGCCAGCGCATCAGGGGGCACTGAAGCTTTCTTT
TRBJ2-3,TRBV20-1,NA,few,CSAISQGFGDTQYF,TGCAGTGCTATTTCTCAGGGCTTTGGAGATACGCAGTATTTT
TRBJ2-5,TRBV10-3,TRBD1,NA,CAISDYDRAAIVGETQYF,TGTGCCATCAGTGATTACGACAGGGCTGCGATAGTTGGAGAGACCCAGTACTTC
TRBJ2-1,TRBV7-2,NA,NA,CASGASSSYNEQFF,TGTGCCAGCGGGGCCTCAAGCTCCTACAATGAGCAGTTCTTC
TRBJ2-7,TRBV7-9,NA,NA,CASSLVGLSSYEQYF,TGTGCCAGCAGCTTAGTAGGTTTGAGCTCCTACGAGCAGTACTTC
TRBJ2-7,TRBV2,NA,NA,CASSGRTTPYEQYF,TGTGCCAGCAGTGGGCGGACAACTCCCTACGAGCAGTACTTC
TRBJ2-1,TRBV11-3,TRBD2,NA,CASSLPTSHYNEQFF,TGTGCCAGCAGCTTACCGACTAGCCACTACAATGAGCAGTTCTTC
TRBJ1-6,TRBV12-3/TRBV12-4,TRBD1,few,CASSPGGWVSPLHF,TGTGCCAGCAGTCCAGGGGGCTGGGTTTCACCCCTCCACTTT
TRBJ2-2,TRBV11-1,NA,NA,CASSSQGRVPGELFF,TGTGCCAGCAGCTCTCAAGGCAGGGTACCCGGGGAGCTGTTTTTT
TRBJ2-5,TRBV24-1,NA,NA,CATSGPPGADQETQYF,TGTGCCACCAGTGGCCCTCCGGGGGCCGACCAAGAGACCCAGTACTTC
TRBJ2-4,TRBV4-3,NA,NA,CASSQDQGNIQYF,TGCGCCAGCAGCCAAGATCAGGGGAACATTCAGTACTTC
TRBJ2-2,TRBV25-1,TRBD1,many,CASSDRGHTGELFF,TGTGCCAGCAGTGACAGGGGGCACACCGGGGAGCTGTTTTTT
TRBJ1-2,TRBV7-2,NA,NA,CASSIREYGYTF,TGTGCCAGCAGCATCAGGGAGTATGGCTACACCTTC
TRBJ1-5,TRBV7-2,NA,NA,CASSLYDGQPQHF,TGTGCCAGCAGCTTATATGATGGGCAGCCCCAGCATTTT
TRBJ2-5,TRBV6-2/TRBV6-3,NA,few,CASSHHPRSGYF,TGTGCCAGCAGCCATCACCCTCGTTCGGGGTACTTC
TRBJ1-5,TRBV6-6,NA,NA,CASRPGYQPQHF,TGTGCCAGCAGACCAGGGTATCAGCCCCAGCATTTT
TRBJ1-5,TRBV20-1,NA,few,CSARDPDSPNQPQHF,TGCAGTGCTAGAGACCCGGACTCTCCCAATCAGCCCCAGCATTTT
TRBJ1-2,TRBV5-4,NA,NA,CASSFKGSHYGYTF,TGTGCCAGCAGCTTCAAGGGGTCCCACTATGGCTACACCTTC
TRBJ1-5,TRBV7-2,TRBD1,NA,CASSLAGQGAMVGQPQHF,TGTGCCAGCAGCTTAGCGGGACAGGGGGCGATGGTCGGTCAGCCCCAGCATTTT
TRBJ2-1,TRBV7-3,TRBD2,NA,CASSSVAGYINEQFF,TGTGCCAGCAGCTCCGTAGCGGGTTACATCAATGAGCAGTTCTTC
TRBJ1-5,TRBV9,NA,NA,CASSVEGSLNQPQHF,TGTGCCAGCAGCGTAGAGGGATCTCTCAATCAGCCCCAGCATTTT